This TCR beta chain was recorded in a study of shared clonotypes between healthy human individuals. The method was immunoSEQ multiplex PCR; TCRdb's version includes in-frame clones alone and lacks a portion of them. The sample holds roughly 2 million clones, just under 95% seen once. CD8 cells classed as naive were CD45RO-negative and positively selected for CCR7, excluding terminally differentiated effector memory CD45RA+ cells. This CDR3 has 17 residues. The V and J ends lost 2 bases and 2 bases, in that order; junction bases with no gene match: 10. Germline CDR1 is MGHRA and CDR2 is YSYEKL. The chain employs TRBV4-1 and TRBJ2-7, with 9 positions matching TRBD2. This TCR was sampled from a man aged 18 to 30 in good health. The sample comprised naive CD8+ T cells sorted from blood. This chain's CDR3 is CASSQSPRGGGTYEQYF. In DNA form, the CDR3 reads TGCGCCAGCAGCCAATCCCCCCGCGGGGGGGGAACCTACGAGCAGTACTTC.